The 3 T cell receptor beta chains listed next were all sequenced from one sample in a study of cytomegalovirus exposure and HLA in healthy donors. Use of 60 Vbeta and 13 Jbeta primers characterized the PCR. TCRdb's copy holds only in-frame clones and misses some; the assay was immunoSEQ multiplex PCR. The sample has 100,000 to 150,000 clones; about 80% are singletons. The sequencing sample was made of PBMCs. The origin of the receptors is a man aged 35 to 55 in good health and CMV-seronegative.

The chain couples TRBV9 to TRBJ2-3, with D perhaps matching TRBD2 (6 bases). V lost 4 bases and J lost 3, with 15 bases in between. This CDR3 comprises 15 residues. Per the germline V gene, CDR1 is SGDLS and CDR2 is YYNGEE. The CDR3 coding sequence is TGTGCCAGCAGCCCGGAGGGCAGGCCAACAGATACGCAGTATTTT. Its translation: CASSPEGRPTDTQYF.

In this sample, this clone turned up a few times. The rearrangement uses TRBV2 and TRBJ2-6, with D maybe TRBD1 (6 bases). From germline, CDR1 is SNHLY and CDR2 FYNNEI. V was trimmed by 7 bases and J by 9 bases, leaving 13 bases between them. The CDR3 totals 13 residues. The CDR3 coding sequence is TGTGCCAGCAACGTGGGACAATTCAACGTCCTGACTTTC. Translated: CASNVGQFNVLTF.

The V and J genes are TRBV2 and TRBJ2-7, with D possibly matching TRBD2 (7 bases). This CDR3 is built from 15 residues. V lost 5 bases and J 3 bases, leaving 17 bases between the germline ends. Germline V gives CDR1 SNHLY, CDR2 FYNNEI. CDR3 in DNA: TGTGCCAGCAGTAGGGGGTCGGGGGGAGTCTACGAGCAGTACTTC. Protein sequence: CASSRGSGGVYEQYF.